This T cell receptor (beta chain) was documented in a study of blood T cell repertoires in COVID-19. Across the study: Samples of COVID-19 (acute and convalescent) were obtained from the United States, Italy and Spain. Sources were T cells, B-cell-depleted T cells, or PBMCs; the material itself was cDNA or gDNA.

The CDR3 is 14 residues long. Looked up from germline, CDR1 is SGHRS and CDR2 is YFSETQ. The V and J ends lost 1 base and 4 bases, in that order; junction bases with no gene match: 3. In the original processing: The authors estimated nucleated cell counts from reference gene primer amplification. Repertoires were generated with immunoSEQ multiplex PCR, while TCRdb's copy carries only in-frame clones and drops some. The V and J calls and the clone size are those of that table, but D and trimming were determined from the DNA. This sample carries around 120,000 clones, approximately 87% of them seen once, and the ten largest clones take roughly 29%.

V usage is TRBV5-1 and J usage is TRBJ1-1; 8 bases are shared with TRBD1. The sample taken for sequencing was peripheral blood. The sequence was obtained from a woman in her seventies with acute or convalescent COVID-19. The DNA of the CDR3 is TGCGCCAGCAGCTTGCAGGGGGCCTCCACTGAAGCTTTCTTT. Protein product: CASSLQGASTEAFF.